This is a list of T cell receptor beta chains from one sample in a study of blood T cell repertoires in COVID-19. Some clones are missing from TCRdb's copy, which holds only in-frame ones; the method was immunoSEQ multiplex PCR. The sample yields tens of thousands of clones, approximately 87% seen once. Material: peripheral blood. These receptors originate from a human donor in a cohort sampled during active COVID-19. The CDR3 runs from the conserved cysteine through the conserved F or W. Fields, in order: clone size, V gene, D gene, J gene, CDR3 protein, CDR3 DNA. The D gene is left open where the match is weak. Size is stated for part of the rows, as once, few or many counts, or as a class when the clone is expanded.

>few|TRBV7-2|NA|TRBJ1-4
CASSPTLTERNEKLFF
TGTGCCAGCAGCCCTACATTGACAGAGAGGAATGAAAAACTGTTTTTT
>NA|TRBV5-1|NA|TRBJ1-2
CASSLDPGSTYGYTF
TGCGCCAGCAGCTTGGATCCAGGGTCTACCTATGGCTACACCTTC
>NA|TRBV3-1/TRBV3-2|NA|TRBJ1-2
CATFETQGNYGYTF
TGTGCCACCTTTGAGACTCAGGGGAACTATGGCTACACCTTC
>NA|TRBV24-1|TRBD2|TRBJ2-1
CATSVLSGSEQFF
TGTGCCACCAGTGTTCTGAGCGGGAGTGAGCAGTTCTTC
>NA|TRBV3-1/TRBV3-2|NA|TRBJ1-1
CASSQAQGSTEAFF
TGTGCCAGCAGCCAGGCTCAGGGCAGTACTGAAGCTTTCTTT
>NA|TRBV7-8|TRBD2|TRBJ2-7
CASSFKGLAEYEQYF
TGTGCCAGCAGCTTCAAAGGACTAGCGGAATACGAGCAGTACTTC
>NA|TRBV5-1|NA|TRBJ2-7
CASSSEGQYYEQYF
TGCGCCAGCAGCTCGGAGGGACAGTACTACGAGCAGTACTTC
>NA|TRBV6-2/TRBV6-3|NA|TRBJ2-6
CASSRQVSGANVLTF
TGTGCCAGCAGTCGACAGGTCTCTGGGGCCAACGTCCTGACTTTC
>NA|TRBV3-1/TRBV3-2|NA|TRBJ2-1
CASSLPWTTAYNEQFF
TGTGCCAGCAGCCTCCCCTGGACTACCGCCTACAATGAGCAGTTCTTC
>NA|TRBV28|NA|TRBJ2-5
CASNRDSQETQYF
TGTGCCAGCAACCGGGACTCTCAAGAGACCCAGTACTTC
>NA|TRBV6-6|NA|TRBJ1-5
CASSLGGTSNQPQHF
TGTGCCAGCAGTTTGGGGGGAACTAGCAATCAGCCCCAGCATTTT
>few|TRBV7-9|TRBD1|TRBJ1-1
CASSTARQGTEAFF
TGTGCCAGCAGCACAGCGAGACAGGGAACTGAAGCTTTCTTT
>NA|TRBV30|NA|TRBJ1-5
CAWSVRTLSNQPQHF
TGTGCCTGGAGTGTACGGACTCTTAGCAATCAGCCCCAGCATTTT
>once|TRBV5-1|TRBD1|TRBJ1-4
CASSSGTGVGEKLFF
TGCGCCAGCTCGTCCGGGACAGGGGTCGGGGAAAAACTGTTTTTT
>NA|TRBV5-4|TRBD2|TRBJ2-3
CASSLGGLAGVIDTQYF
TGTGCCAGCAGCTTGGGGGGGTTAGCGGGAGTTATAGATACGCAGTATTTT
>NA|TRBV5-8|TRBD2|TRBJ2-3
CASSLEGSGLSTDTQYF
TGTGCCAGCAGCTTGGAGGGTAGCGGGCTTAGCACAGATACGCAGTATTTT
>NA|TRBV3-1/TRBV3-2|NA|TRBJ1-2
CASSQEGTYYGYTF
TGTGCCAGCAGCCAAGAGGGCACATACTATGGCTACACCTTC
>NA|TRBV11-2|TRBD2|TRBJ2-5
CASSQTSGSETQYF
TGTGCCAGCAGCCAGACTAGCGGGAGTGAGACCCAGTACTTC
>NA|TRBV14|TRBD2|TRBJ2-2
CASSQRRLAGNGELFF
TGTGCCAGCAGCCAACGTCGACTAGCGGGAAACGGGGAGCTGTTTTTT
>NA|TRBV24-1|NA|TRBJ2-3
CATSDWTGNLGDTQYF
TGTGCCACCAGTGATTGGACCGGGAACCTAGGAGATACGCAGTATTTT
>NA|TRBV3-1/TRBV3-2|NA|TRBJ2-6
CASSQSTTFPSGANVLTF
TGTGCCAGCAGCCAAAGTACAACGTTCCCTTCTGGGGCCAACGTCCTGACTTTC
>NA|TRBV11-2|TRBD2|TRBJ2-2
CASSLRASGNTGELFF
TGTGCCAGCAGCTTAAGGGCTAGCGGTAACACCGGGGAGCTGTTTTTT
>NA|TRBV29-1|NA|TRBJ1-2
CSVRQGDYGYTF
TGCAGCGTTCGTCAGGGCGACTATGGCTACACCTTC
>NA|TRBV7-9|NA|TRBJ2-5
CASSFSLQGSLQETQYF
TGTGCCAGCAGCTTCTCCCTACAGGGATCCCTCCAAGAGACCCAGTACTTC
>NA|TRBV14|NA|TRBJ2-1
CASSQAEGIAYLNEQFF
TGTGCCAGCAGCCAAGCGGAGGGGATAGCGTACCTCAATGAGCAGTTCTTC
>NA|TRBV19|TRBD1|TRBJ1-4
CASSTRDRENEKLFF
TGTGCCAGTAGTACCCGGGACAGGGAAAATGAAAAACTGTTTTTT
>NA|TRBV5-4|NA|TRBJ2-1
CASSLDYLNEQFF
TGTGCCAGCAGCTTGGACTATCTAAATGAGCAGTTCTTC
>NA|TRBV19|NA|TRBJ2-1
CASSGYRENNEQFF
TGTGCCAGTAGTGGATACAGGGAGAACAATGAGCAGTTCTTC
>few|TRBV11-2|TRBD2|TRBJ2-2
CASIGTSRAGELFF
TGTGCCAGCATCGGGACTAGCCGAGCCGGGGAGCTGTTTTTT
>once|TRBV12-3/TRBV12-4|TRBD2|TRBJ2-5
CASTNRGGETQYF
TGTGCCAGCACCAACCGGGGGGGGGAGACCCAGTACTTC
>NA|TRBV5-4|TRBD2|TRBJ2-7
CASSPGTSGLGAYEQYF
TGTGCCAGCAGCCCCGGGACTAGCGGGCTTGGGGCCTACGAGCAGTACTTC
>NA|TRBV3-1/TRBV3-2|NA|TRBJ2-1
CASSRGQTGNEQFF
TGTGCCAGCAGCCGCGGACAGACGGGGAATGAGCAGTTCTTC
>few|TRBV2|TRBD2|TRBJ2-5
CASSLAGVRQETQYF
TGTGCCAGCAGTCTAGCGGGAGTTAGGCAAGAGACCCAGTACTTC
>NA|TRBV19|TRBD1|TRBJ2-1
CASSWGQYNEQFF
TGTGCCAGTAGTTGGGGACAGTACAATGAGCAGTTCTTC
>NA|TRBV20-1|TRBD1|TRBJ2-1
CSASGQGGVDNEQFF
TGCAGTGCTAGTGGACAGGGGGGAGTGGACAATGAGCAGTTCTTC
>NA|TRBV27|TRBD2|TRBJ2-1
CASSPLERELRNEQFF
TGTGCCAGCAGTCCCCTGGAGCGGGAGTTGAGAAATGAGCAGTTCTTC
>NA|TRBV19|NA|TRBJ1-3
CASSAGVISGNTIYF
TGTGCCAGTAGTGCAGGGGTGATCTCTGGAAACACCATATATTTT
>NA|TRBV5-1|NA|TRBJ1-2
CASSLDTGNYGYTF
TGCGCCAGCAGCTTGGATACAGGGAACTATGGCTACACCTTC
>NA|TRBV28|TRBD1|TRBJ1-6
CASARDSDFYNSPLHF
TGTGCCAGCGCTCGGGACAGCGATTTTTATAATTCACCCCTCCACTTT
>NA|TRBV16|NA|TRBJ1-6
CASSQNRGYNSPLHF
TGTGCCAGCAGCCAGAACAGAGGGTATAATTCACCCCTCCACTTT
>NA|TRBV6-5|TRBD1|TRBJ1-2
CASGRTGSGYGYTF
TGTGCCAGCGGACGGACAGGGTCCGGCTATGGCTACACCTTC
>once|TRBV30|TRBD1|TRBJ1-1
CAWSSGTGATEAFF
TGTGCCTGGAGTAGTGGGACAGGGGCCACTGAAGCTTTCTTT
>NA|TRBV19|NA|TRBJ1-1
CASSRSPGSNTEAFF
TGTGCCAGTAGCCGCTCCCCGGGATCCAACACTGAAGCTTTCTTT
>NA|TRBV5-4|NA|TRBJ2-7
CASSLGGTSYEQYF
TGTGCCAGCAGCTTGGGAGGAACCTCCTACGAGCAGTACTTC
>NA|TRBV27|NA|TRBJ2-5
CASSPPAGYVGGQETQYF
TGTGCCAGCAGTCCGCCGGCGGGATACGTTGGGGGGCAAGAGACCCAGTACTTC
>NA|TRBV27|TRBD1|TRBJ2-3
CASSRTGGANTQYF
TGTGCCAGCAGTCGGACAGGGGGCGCGAATACGCAGTATTTT
>NA|TRBV12-3/TRBV12-4|TRBD1|TRBJ2-1
CASSTGVGDFF
TGTGCCAGCAGTACAGGGGTAGGGGATTTCTTC
>NA|TRBV30|TRBD1|TRBJ1-3
CAWSKGATSGNTIYF
TGTGCCTGGAGTAAGGGGGCGACTTCTGGAAACACCATATATTTT
>few|TRBV30|TRBD1|TRBJ1-6
CAWSRGTGHNSPLHF
TGTGCCTGGAGTAGAGGGACAGGACATAATTCACCCCTCCACTTT